These T cell receptor beta chains were read from a single sample in a study of T cell changes during pregnancy in multiple sclerosis. Some clones are missing from TCRdb's copy, which holds only in-frame ones; the method was immunoSEQ multiplex PCR. The profile shows 29,000 or so clones, 90% to 95% of them singletons. The material sequenced was CD8+ T cells from peripheral blood mononuclear cells, taken before pregnancy. These receptors all stem from a female donor with multiple sclerosis, enrolled in a pregnancy study. Each CDR3 is given with its conserved first and last residue. Fields, in order: V gene, CDR3 protein.

V gene: TRBV4-2
CDR3 protein: CASSQMIQKPTGNTIYF

V gene: TRBV6-6
CDR3 protein: CASSYSIGGSTDTQYF

V gene: TRBV19
CDR3 protein: CASSPAGLDNEQFF

V gene: TRBV7-9
CDR3 protein: CASSLDIYARFF

V gene: TRBV7-9
CDR3 protein: CASSPSSGSSINEQFF

V gene: TRBV27
CDR3 protein: CASRGEQGLGEQYF

V gene: TRBV28
CDR3 protein: CASSQEWDRVDSLYGYTF

V gene: TRBV7-9
CDR3 protein: CASRDRTGMNTEAFF

V gene: TRBV7-2
CDR3 protein: CASSSFYSYEQYF

V gene: TRBV6-1
CDR3 protein: CASRGQGDTGELFF

V gene: TRBV27
CDR3 protein: CASRDRGGGYTF

V gene: TRBV9
CDR3 protein: CASSVGLAGIKETQYF

V gene: TRBV7-9
CDR3 protein: CASSLGDYSNQPQHF

V gene: TRBV5-4
CDR3 protein: CASSLEGRDTEAFF

V gene: TRBV29-1
CDR3 protein: CSVEALESSGNTIYF

V gene: TRBV5-4
CDR3 protein: CASSLWPGGGAAKDTQYF

V gene: TRBV2
CDR3 protein: CASKGDRDGYTF

V gene: TRBV7-9
CDR3 protein: CASTPPFVGLGGEQYF

V gene: TRBV7-9
CDR3 protein: CASSLATGATLYEQYF

V gene: TRBV29-1
CDR3 protein: CSVGGQEAFF

V gene: TRBV7-3
CDR3 protein: CASSLSAYNEQFF

V gene: TRBV7-9
CDR3 protein: CASSRISDRFEEAFF

V gene: TRBV7-8
CDR3 protein: CASSLAGSSYEQYF

V gene: TRBV30
CDR3 protein: CAWSVTNYGYTF

V gene: TRBV4-1
CDR3 protein: CASSQGQGEDEAFF

V gene: TRBV5-1
CDR3 protein: CASSLAGGDTAFF

V gene: TRBV9
CDR3 protein: CASSIGSITNEKLFF

V gene: TRBV28
CDR3 protein: CASSLISGRGFYEQYF

V gene: TRBV10-1
CDR3 protein: CASTQHGTGELFF

V gene: TRBV27
CDR3 protein: CASSPGTSGRTDTQYF

V gene: TRBV7-6
CDR3 protein: CASSLRLAGADGSYNEQFF

V gene: TRBV19
CDR3 protein: CASSIGMNTEAFF

V gene: TRBV6-1
CDR3 protein: CASAGSGTYNEQFF

V gene: TRBV27
CDR3 protein: CASSPLSVTGFTYEQYF

V gene: TRBV28
CDR3 protein: CASSGRKMTQETQYF

V gene: TRBV15
CDR3 protein: CATSRADREDEQFF

V gene: TRBV6-5
CDR3 protein: CATRPQGAGNQPQHF

V gene: TRBV27
CDR3 protein: CASRTLGGASYNEQFF

V gene: TRBV15
CDR3 protein: CATAGDRAHEQYF

V gene: TRBV15
CDR3 protein: CATSLYRGANTQYF